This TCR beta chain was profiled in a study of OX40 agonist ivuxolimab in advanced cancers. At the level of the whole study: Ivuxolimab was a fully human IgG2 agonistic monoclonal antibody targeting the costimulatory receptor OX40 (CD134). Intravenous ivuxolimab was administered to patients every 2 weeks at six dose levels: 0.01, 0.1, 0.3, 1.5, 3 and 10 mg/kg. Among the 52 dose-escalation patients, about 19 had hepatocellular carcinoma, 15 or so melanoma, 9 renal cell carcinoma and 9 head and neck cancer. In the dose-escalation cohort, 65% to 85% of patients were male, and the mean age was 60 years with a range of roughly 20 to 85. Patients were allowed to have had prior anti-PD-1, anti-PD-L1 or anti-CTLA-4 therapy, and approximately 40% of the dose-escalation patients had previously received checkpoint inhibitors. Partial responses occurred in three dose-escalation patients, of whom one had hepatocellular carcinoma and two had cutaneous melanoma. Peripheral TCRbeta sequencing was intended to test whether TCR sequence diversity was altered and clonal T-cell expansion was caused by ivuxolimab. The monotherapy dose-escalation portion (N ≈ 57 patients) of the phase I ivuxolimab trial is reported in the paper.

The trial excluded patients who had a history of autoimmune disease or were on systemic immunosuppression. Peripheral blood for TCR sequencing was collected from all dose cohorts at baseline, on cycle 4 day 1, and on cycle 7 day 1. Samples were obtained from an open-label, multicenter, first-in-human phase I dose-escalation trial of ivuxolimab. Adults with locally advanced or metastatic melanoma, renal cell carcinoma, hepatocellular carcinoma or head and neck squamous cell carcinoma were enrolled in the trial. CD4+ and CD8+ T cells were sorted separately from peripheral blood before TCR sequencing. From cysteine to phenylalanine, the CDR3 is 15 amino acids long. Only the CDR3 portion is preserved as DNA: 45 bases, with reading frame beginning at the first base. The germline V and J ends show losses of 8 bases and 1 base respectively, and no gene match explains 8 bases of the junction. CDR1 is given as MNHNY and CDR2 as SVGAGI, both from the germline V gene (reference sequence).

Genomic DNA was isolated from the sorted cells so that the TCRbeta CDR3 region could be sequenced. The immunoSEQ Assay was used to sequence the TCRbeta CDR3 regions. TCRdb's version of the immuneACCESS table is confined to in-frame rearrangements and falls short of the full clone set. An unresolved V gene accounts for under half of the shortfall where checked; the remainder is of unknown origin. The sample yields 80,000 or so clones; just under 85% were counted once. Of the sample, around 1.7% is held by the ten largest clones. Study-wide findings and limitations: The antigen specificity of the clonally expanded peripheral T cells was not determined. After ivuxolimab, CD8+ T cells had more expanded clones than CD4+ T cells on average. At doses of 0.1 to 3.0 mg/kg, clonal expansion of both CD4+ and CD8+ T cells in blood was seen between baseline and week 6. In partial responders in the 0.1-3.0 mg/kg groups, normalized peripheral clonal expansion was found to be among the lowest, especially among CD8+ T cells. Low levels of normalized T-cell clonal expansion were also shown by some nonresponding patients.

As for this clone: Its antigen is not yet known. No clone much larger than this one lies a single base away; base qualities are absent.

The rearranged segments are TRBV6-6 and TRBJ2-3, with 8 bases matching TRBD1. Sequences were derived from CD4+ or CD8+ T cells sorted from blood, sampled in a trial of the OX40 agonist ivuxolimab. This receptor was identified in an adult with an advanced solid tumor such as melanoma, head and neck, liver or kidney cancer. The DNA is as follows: TGTGCCAGCCCCAGGGACAGGAACTGCACAGATACGCAGTATTTT. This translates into CASPRDRNCTDTQYF.